This T cell receptor (beta chain) was captured by sequencing in a study of T cell responses to AZD1222 COVID-19 vaccine. With regard to this clone: Antigen specificity is unknown.

V lost 2 bases and J 10 bases, leaving 18 bases between the germline ends. CDR1 and CDR2 (germline): KGHSH, LQKENI. The CDR3 spans 16 residues. Study outcomes and limitations: Receipt of two AZD1222 doses was followed by a rise in Spike-specific TCR breadth and depth. Along spike, vaccine-associated CD4 TCRs were found throughout, with dominance at 160-218 and 743-854. Targeting of unmutated variant regions was reportedly seen in nearly half of spike-specific TCRs.

Repertoires were generated with immunoSEQ multiplex PCR, while TCRdb's copy carries only in-frame clones and drops some. The sample includes 150,000 to 180,000 clones, about nine tenths seen only once; the top ten take 5.5% to 6%. Sample: peripheral blood, taken on day 0 of MenACWY control vaccination. The sequence was obtained from an adult in good health. This sequence joins TRBV18 and TRBJ1-6; possible D gene TRBD1, 5 bases. CDR3 bases: TGTGCCAGCTCACCAGGTGTGGGTGGCTCAGGGTCACCCCTCCACTTT. The encoded protein is CASSPGVGGSGSPLHF. Full variable domain (outside the CDR3, taken from reference TRBV18 and TRBJ1-6): NAGVMQNPRHLVRRRGQEARLRCSPMKGHSHVYWYRQLPEEGLKFMVYLQKENIIDESGMPKERFSAEFPKEGPSILRIQQVVRGDSAAYFCASSPGVGGSGSPLHFGNGTRLTVT.